The clone carrying this T cell receptor beta chain was detected many times. The source of the sample is a study of human T cells and chemical hapten exposure. Germline CDR1 reads SQVTM; CDR2 reads ANQGSEA. The CDR3 loop spans 16 amino acids. Trimming stripped 6 bases from V and 0 bases from J, with 18 bases between. Individual cDNA molecules (in the library) carried attached unique molecular identifiers. In TCRdb, the RACE reads were re-called with MiXCR into one record per CDR3 protein. The data contain roughly 360,000 distinct CDR3 sequences, 4.8% of them singletons. Time point described: patch test 1, 2 weeks after DPC sensitization. Treatment described: therapeutic diphenylcyclopropenone sensitization with weekly scalp DPC.

The clonotype originates from a woman aged 50 to 60 with alopecia areata. Some clones in this sample may be carry-over from other donors' samples. Sequences were derived from whole blood, sampled in connection with sensitization to the hapten diphenylcyclopropenone (DPC). The chain links TRBV29-1 to TRBJ2-1, with D maybe TRBD2 (7 bases). The chain's CDR3 is CSVVGGGLSSYNEQFF. For the CDR3, the DNA is TGCAGCGTGGTGGGAGGGGGACTAAGCTCCTACAATGAGCAGTTCTTC.